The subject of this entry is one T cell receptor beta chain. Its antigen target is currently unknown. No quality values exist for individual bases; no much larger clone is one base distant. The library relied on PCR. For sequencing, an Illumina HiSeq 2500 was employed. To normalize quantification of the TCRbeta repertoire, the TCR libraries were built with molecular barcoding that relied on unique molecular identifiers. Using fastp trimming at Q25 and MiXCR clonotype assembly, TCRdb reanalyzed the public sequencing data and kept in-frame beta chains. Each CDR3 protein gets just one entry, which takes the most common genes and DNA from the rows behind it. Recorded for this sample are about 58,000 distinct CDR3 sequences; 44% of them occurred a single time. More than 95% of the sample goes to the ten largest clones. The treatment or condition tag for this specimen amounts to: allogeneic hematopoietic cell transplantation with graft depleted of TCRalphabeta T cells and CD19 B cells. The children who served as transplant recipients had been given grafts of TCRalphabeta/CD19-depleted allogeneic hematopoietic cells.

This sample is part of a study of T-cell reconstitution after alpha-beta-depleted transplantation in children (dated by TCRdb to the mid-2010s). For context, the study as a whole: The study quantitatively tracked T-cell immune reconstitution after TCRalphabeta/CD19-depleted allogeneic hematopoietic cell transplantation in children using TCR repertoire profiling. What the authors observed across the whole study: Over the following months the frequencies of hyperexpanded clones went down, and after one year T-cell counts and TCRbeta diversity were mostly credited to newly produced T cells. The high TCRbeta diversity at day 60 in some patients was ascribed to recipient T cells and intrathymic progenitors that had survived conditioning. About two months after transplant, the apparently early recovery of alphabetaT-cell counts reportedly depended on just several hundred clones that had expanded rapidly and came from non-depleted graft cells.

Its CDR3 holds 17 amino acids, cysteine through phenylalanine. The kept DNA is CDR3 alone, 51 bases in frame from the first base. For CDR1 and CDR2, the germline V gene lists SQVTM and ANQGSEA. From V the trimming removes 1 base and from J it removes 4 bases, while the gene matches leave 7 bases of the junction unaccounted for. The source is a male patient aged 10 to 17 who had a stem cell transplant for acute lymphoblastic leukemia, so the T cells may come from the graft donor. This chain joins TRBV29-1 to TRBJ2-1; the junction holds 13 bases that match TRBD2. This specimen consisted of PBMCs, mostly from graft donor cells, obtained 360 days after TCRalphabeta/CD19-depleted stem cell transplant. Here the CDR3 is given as CSVEGLAGGYLYNEQFF. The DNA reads TGCAGCGTTGAAGGACTAGCGGGGGGCTACCTTTACAATGAGCAGTTCTTC.